This T cell receptor beta chain was identified in a study of T-cell memory formation after mild COVID-19. Whole-study results and caveats: SARS-CoV-2 specificity of second-wave clones peaking day 37 was unconfirmed. Contracting CD4+ clones were located mainly in CM and EM, and CD8+ clones in EMRA.

Note on this clonotype: Its antigen remains unidentified.

TCRdb reanalysed the 5' RACE reads using MiXCR and keeps one entry per CDR3 protein. The table lists some 45,000 distinct CDR3 sequences, roughly a quarter of them singletons, with about two fifths in the top ten. The germline CDR1 and CDR2 sequences are SQVTM and ANQGSEA. V gave up 0 bases and J gave up 3 bases, with 13 bases separating them. The CDR3 length is 15 residues. The origin of this receptor is a man aged 18 to 30 who had mild COVID-19 (a few samples of this study predate the infection). Cell type and time point are not known. The source material was PBMCs or a T cell subset sorted from them (not recorded which). V and J are TRBV29-1 and TRBJ2-3; weak D call: TRBD1 (5 bases). CDR3 residues: CSVEDSGRETDTQYF. In DNA, the CDR3 is TGCAGCGTTGAAGATTCCGGCAGGGAAACAGATACGCAGTATTTT.